Described below is a single T cell receptor beta chain sequence and its context. The sample belongs to a study of radiotherapy plus CTLA-4 blockade in lung cancer. Across the whole study: An objective response was seen in about a sixth of patients, and disease control in over 25%.

V was cut by 5 bases and J by 6 bases, with 22 bases left in between. CDR3 length: 16 residues. Germline V gene sequence: CDR1 SEHNR, CDR2 FQNEAQ (reference sequence). Clones were read by immunoSEQ multiplex PCR, and TCRdb kept only the in-frame ones, dropping some. The data show roughly 62,000 clones, approximately 76% seen once. The genes are TRBV7-9 and TRBJ1-2; the D gene is possibly TRBD1 (6 bases). The source was peripheral blood, collected from a patient treated with radiotherapy plus ipilimumab. The sequence derives from a human donor with non-small cell lung cancer who had a complete response to radiotherapy plus ipilimumab. CDR3 sequence reads: CASSLLEFRQDHGYTF. The DNA for the CDR3 is TGTGCCAGCAGCCTACTAGAGTTTCGACAGGATCATGGCTACACCTTC. Together with reference TRBV7-9 and TRBJ1-2, the CDR3 gives the full variable domain: DTGVSQNPRHKITKRGQNVTFRCDPISEHNRLYWYRQTLGQGPEFLTYFQNEAQLEKSRLLSDRFSAERPKGSFSTLEIQRTEQGDSAMYLCASSLLEFRQDHGYTFGSGTRLTVV.